Described below is a single T cell receptor beta chain sequence and its context. The same CDR3 is also encoded by other DNA sequences in this sample. The data were obtained in a study of control samples from healthy donors and cancer patients. Using immunoSEQ multiplex PCR, the repertoire was profiled, and TCRdb retains in-frame clones only, with some absent. The table includes approximately 94,000 clones, roughly 84% detected once. CDR3 length equals 14 residues. Germline V lookup: CDR1 SGHRS, CDR2 YFSETQ. The V and J ends lost 4 bases and 4 bases respectively, with 14 bases between them. V and J are TRBV5-1 and TRBJ1-1; possible D gene TRBD1, 5 bases. The clonotype comes from a man aged 70 or older with lung cancer. Sequenced sample: PBMCs. CDR3 DNA: TGCGCCAGCAGCCCCGGGACCGGAGGCACTGAAGCTTTCTTT. It is translated as CASSPGTGGTEAFF.